This T cell receptor beta chain was identified in a study of PD-1 blockade in mismatch repair-deficient tumors. Mismatch repair deficiency was confirmed in all patients, by PCR or immunohistochemistry. Trimming cost V 4 bases and J 6 bases, with 9 bases left between them. CDR3 length: 12 amino acids. CDR1 is SEHNR and CDR2 is FQNEAQ in the germline V gene (reference sequence). This table comes from immunoSEQ multiplex PCR, and its TCRdb copy is limited to in-frame clones, with some not included. The data hold 15,000 or so clones, with roughly 88% observed a single time. The sample consisted of PBMCs, taken approximately 14 weeks after starting pembrolizumab. The chain carries TRBV7-9 and TRBJ1-2, with D unresolved. This TCR came from an adult with mismatch repair-deficient cancer. The CDR3 nucleotides read TGTGCCAGCAGCTGGGCGGGGAATGGCTACACCTTC. As protein: CASSWAGNGYTF.